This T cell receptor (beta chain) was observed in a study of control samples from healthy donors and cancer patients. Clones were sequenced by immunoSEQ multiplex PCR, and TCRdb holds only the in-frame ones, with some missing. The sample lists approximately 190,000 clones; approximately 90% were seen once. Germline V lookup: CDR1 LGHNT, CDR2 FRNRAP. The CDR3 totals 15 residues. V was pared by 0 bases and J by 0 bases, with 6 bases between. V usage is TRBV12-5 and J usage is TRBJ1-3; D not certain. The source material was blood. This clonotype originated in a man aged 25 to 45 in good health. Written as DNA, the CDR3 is TGTGCTAGTGGTTTGGTGGCAGGCTCTGGAAACACCATATATTTT. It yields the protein CASGLVAGSGNTIYF.